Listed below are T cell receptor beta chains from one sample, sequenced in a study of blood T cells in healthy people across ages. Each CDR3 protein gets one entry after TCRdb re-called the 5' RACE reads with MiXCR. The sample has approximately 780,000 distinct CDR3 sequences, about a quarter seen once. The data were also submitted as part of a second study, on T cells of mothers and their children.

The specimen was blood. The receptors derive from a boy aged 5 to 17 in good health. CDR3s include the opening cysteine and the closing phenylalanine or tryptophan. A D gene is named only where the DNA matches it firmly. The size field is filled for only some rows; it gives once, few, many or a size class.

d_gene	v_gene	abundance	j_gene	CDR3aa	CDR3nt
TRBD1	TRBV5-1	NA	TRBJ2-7	CASSRTGEEQYF	TGCGCCAGCAGCCGGACAGGGGAGGAGCAGTACTTC
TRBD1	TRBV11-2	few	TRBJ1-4	CASSLTGGATNEKLFF	TGTGCCAGCAGCTTAACAGGGGGCGCAACTAATGAAAAACTGTTTTTT
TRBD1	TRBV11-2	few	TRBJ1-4	CASSHRGTNEKLFF	TGTGCCAGCAGCCACAGGGGAACTAATGAAAAACTGTTTTTT
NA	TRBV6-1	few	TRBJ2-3	CASGQNTDTQYF	TGTGCCAGCGGTCAGAACACAGATACGCAGTATTTT
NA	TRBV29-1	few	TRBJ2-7	CSVVSMGSTYEQYF	TGCAGCGTTGTAAGTATGGGGAGTACCTACGAGCAGTACTTC
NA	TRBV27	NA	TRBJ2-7	CASSSSGTKGGYEQYF	TGTGCCAGCAGTTCTTCCGGGACCAAGGGGGGCTACGAGCAGTACTTC
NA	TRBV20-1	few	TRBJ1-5	CSATDGSNQPQHF	TGCAGTGCTACAGACGGTAGCAATCAGCCCCAGCATTTT
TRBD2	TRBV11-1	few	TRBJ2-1	CAGSFPKRGGDVGQYEQFF	TGTGCCGGCAGCTTTCCCAAGCGGGGGGGCGACGTGGGTCAGTACGAGCAGTTCTTC
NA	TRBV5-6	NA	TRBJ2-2	CASSLGPGANTGELFF	TGTGCCAGCAGCTTGGGCCCGGGTGCGAACACCGGGGAGCTGTTTTTT
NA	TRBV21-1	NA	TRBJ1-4	CASSKGGSPNEKLFF	TGTGCCAGCAGCAAAGGGGGCTCCCCTAATGAAAAACTGTTTTTT
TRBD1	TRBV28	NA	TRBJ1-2	CASSSQGGFYGYTF	TGTGCCAGCAGCTCCCAGGGGGGCTTCTATGGCTACACCTTC
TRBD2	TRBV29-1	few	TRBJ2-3	CSARGGVYSTDTQYF	TGCAGCGCCCGCGGGGGGGTATATAGCACAGATACGCAGTATTTT
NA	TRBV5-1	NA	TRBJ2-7	CASSLGQPTYEQYF	TGCGCCAGCAGCTTAGGACAGCCTACCTACGAGCAGTACTTC
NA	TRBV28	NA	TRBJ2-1	CASSPRTPLTGNEQFF	TGTGCCAGCAGCCCTAGAACCCCTCTGACCGGCAATGAGCAGTTCTTC
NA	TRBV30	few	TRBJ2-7	CAWSVSHEQYF	TGTGCCTGGAGTGTATCTCACGAGCAGTACTTC
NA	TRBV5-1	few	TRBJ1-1	CASRLLLGTEAFF	TGCGCCAGCCGACTCCTGTTGGGCACTGAAGCTTTCTTT
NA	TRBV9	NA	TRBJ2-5	CASSSEGGLPGETQYF	TGTGCCAGCAGCTCCGAAGGCGGACTACCCGGAGAGACCCAGTACTTC
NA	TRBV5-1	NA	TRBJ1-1	CASSLSVGGTEAFF	TGCGCCAGCAGCTTGTCCGTGGGGGGAACTGAAGCTTTCTTT
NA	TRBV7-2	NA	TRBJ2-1	CASSLVWGPTDEQFF	TGTGCCAGCAGCTTAGTCTGGGGGCCGACCGATGAGCAGTTCTTC
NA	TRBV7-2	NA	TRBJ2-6	CASSPNLGANVLTF	TGTGCCAGCAGCCCAAACCTCGGGGCCAACGTCCTGACTTTC
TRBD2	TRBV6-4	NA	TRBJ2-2	CASSDGGGTGELFF	TGTGCCAGCAGTGACGGCGGGGGCACCGGGGAGCTGTTTTTT
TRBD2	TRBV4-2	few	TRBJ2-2	CASSHATSGGDTGELFF	TGTGCCAGCAGCCATGCAACGAGCGGGGGGGACACCGGGGAGCTGTTTTTT
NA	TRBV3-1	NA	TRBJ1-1	CASSQERVITEAFF	TGTGCCAGCAGCCAAGAGAGGGTGATCACTGAAGCTTTCTTT
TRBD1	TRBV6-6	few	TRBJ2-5	CASSSETGYLETQYF	TGTGCCAGCAGTTCAGAGACAGGGTACCTCGAGACCCAGTACTTC
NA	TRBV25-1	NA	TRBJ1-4	CASSECYRLFF	TGTGCCAGCAGTGAATGTTACAGGCTGTTTTTT
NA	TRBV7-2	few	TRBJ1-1	CASSLALVNTEAFF	TGTGCCAGCAGCTTAGCGCTGGTGAACACTGAAGCTTTCTTT